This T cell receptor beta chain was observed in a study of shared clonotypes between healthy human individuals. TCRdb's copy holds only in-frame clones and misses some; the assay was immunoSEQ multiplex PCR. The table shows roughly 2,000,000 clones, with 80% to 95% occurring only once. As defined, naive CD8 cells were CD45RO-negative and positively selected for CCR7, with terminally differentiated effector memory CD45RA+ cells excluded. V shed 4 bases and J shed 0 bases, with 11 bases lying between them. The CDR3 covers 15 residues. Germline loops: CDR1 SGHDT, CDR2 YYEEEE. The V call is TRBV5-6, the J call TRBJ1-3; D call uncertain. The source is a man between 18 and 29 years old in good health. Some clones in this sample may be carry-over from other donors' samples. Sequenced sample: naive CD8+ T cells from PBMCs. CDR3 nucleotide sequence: TGTGCCAGCAGCCCTGGGCGGTACTCTGGAAACACCATATATTTT. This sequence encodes CASSPGRYSGNTIYF. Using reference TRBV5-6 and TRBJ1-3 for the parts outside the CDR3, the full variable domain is DAGVTQSPTHLIKTRGQQVTLRCSPKSGHDTVSWYQQALGQGPQFIFQYYEEEERQRGNFPDRFSGHQFPNYSSELNVNALLLGDSALYLCASSPGRYSGNTIYFGEGSWLTVV.